Shown below are 9 T cell receptor beta chains from a single sample sequenced in a study of blood T cell repertoires in COVID-19. The method was immunoSEQ multiplex PCR; TCRdb's version includes in-frame clones alone and lacks a portion of them. The sample carries tens of thousands of clones, 75% to 90% recorded once. The sequencing sample was made of peripheral blood. All receptors come from a man aged 55 to 70 with COVID-19, enrolled during active disease.

The chain combines TRBV18 with TRBJ1-1; 9 bases are shared with TRBD1. Germline trimming cut 4 bases from V and 1 base from J; bases unmatched to any gene: 7. The CDR3 is 16 amino acids. From germline, CDR1 is KGHSH and CDR2 LQKENI. CDR3 sequence reads: CASSLTPDRGNTEAFF. The DNA of the CDR3 is TGTGCCAGCTCACTGACCCCGGACAGGGGGAACACTGAAGCTTTCTTT.

This clone came up a few times. This chain connects TRBV27 to TRBJ2-7; TRBD1 might be the D (7 bases). The CDR3 covers 15 residues. Germline CDR1 reads MNHEY; CDR2 reads SMNVEV (reference sequence). V dropped 4 bases and J dropped 3 bases, with 16 bases sitting between them. The CDR3 region has the DNA TGTGCCAGCAGTTCCCCAGGGGGGCTAATCTACGAGCAGTACTTC. As protein: CASSSPGGLIYEQYF.

The chain employs TRBV1 and TRBJ2-7; TRBD2, the table's D call, was not compared with the DNA. TRBV1 is tagged as a pseudogene. This CDR3 has 20 residues. The CDR3 protein is CTSSQDQEGGRALFFDEQYF. The CDR3 DNA reads TGCACCAGCAGCCAAGATCAGGAGGGCGGGAGGGCCTTGTTTTTCGACGAGCAGTACTTC.

The rearrangement links TRBV21-1 to TRBJ1-6; no DNA check was done on the table's D call, TRBD1. TRBV21-1 has pseudogene status. This CDR3 has 16 residues. CDR3 sequence reads: CASSKARETGVSPLHF. In DNA form, the CDR3 reads TGTGCCAGCAGCAAAGCGCGGGAGACAGGGGTGTCACCCCTCCACTTT.

The V and J genes are TRBV11-2 and TRBJ1-1; D perhaps matches TRBD1 (5 bases). The CDR3 is made up of 16 amino acids. V lost 4 bases and J lost 0, with 15 bases in between. From germline, CDR1 is SGHAT and CDR2 FQNNGV. CDR3 protein: CASSSGAGFMNTEAFF. The CDR3 DNA sequence: TGTGCCAGCAGCTCTGGGGCAGGGTTCATGAACACTGAAGCTTTCTTT. The whole variable domain, remainder taken from reference TRBV11-2 and TRBJ1-1, is EAGVAQSPRYKIIEKRQSVAFWCNPISGHATLYWYQQILGQGPKLLIQFQNNGVVDDSQLPKDRFSAERLKGVDSTLKIQPAKLEDSAVYLCASSSGAGFMNTEAFFGQGTRLTVV.

The gene calls are TRBV5-6 and TRBJ2-7; 8 nucleotides match TRBD1. The germline CDR1 and CDR2 sequences are SGHDT and YYEEEE. The V and J ends lost 4 bases and 6 bases, in that order; junction bases with no gene match: 6. This CDR3 contains 13 residues. In DNA, the CDR3 is TGTGCCAGCAGCCCGGACAGGGATAGCGAGCAGTACTTC. It specifies CASSPDRDSEQYF.

The genes are TRBV28 and TRBJ1-5; the D gene is possibly TRBD1 (6 bases). Trimming stripped 6 bases from V and 1 base from J, with 13 bases between. The CDR3 has 15 amino acids. Germline CDR1 and CDR2: MDHEN and SYDVKM. CDR3 nucleotide sequence: TGTGCCAGCAGCCTACAGGGAAGAAGCAATCAGCCCCAGCATTTT. Its translation is CASSLQGRSNQPQHF.

This clone was seen once. V gene TRBV5-4 combines with J gene TRBJ2-1; D may be TRBD1 (7 bases). The CDR3 is made up of 14 amino acids. Trimming stripped 6 bases from V and 5 bases from J, with 15 bases between. Germline V gene lookup returns CDR1 SGHNT and CDR2 YYREEE (reference sequence). CDR3 in amino acids: CASTPGGLNNEQFF. The DNA of the CDR3 is TGTGCCAGCACCCCAGGGGGGCTGAACAATGAGCAGTTCTTC.

The chain has TRBV5-1 and TRBJ2-1, with 10 bases fitting TRBD2. The trim removed 3 bases at V and 4 bases at J, leaving 4 bases unmatched. The CDR3 has 15 amino acids. Germline loops: CDR1 SGHRS, CDR2 YFSETQ. CDR3 sequence: CASSSSGRRYNEQFF. CDR3 in DNA: TGCGCCAGCAGCTCTAGCGGGAGAAGGTACAATGAGCAGTTCTTC.